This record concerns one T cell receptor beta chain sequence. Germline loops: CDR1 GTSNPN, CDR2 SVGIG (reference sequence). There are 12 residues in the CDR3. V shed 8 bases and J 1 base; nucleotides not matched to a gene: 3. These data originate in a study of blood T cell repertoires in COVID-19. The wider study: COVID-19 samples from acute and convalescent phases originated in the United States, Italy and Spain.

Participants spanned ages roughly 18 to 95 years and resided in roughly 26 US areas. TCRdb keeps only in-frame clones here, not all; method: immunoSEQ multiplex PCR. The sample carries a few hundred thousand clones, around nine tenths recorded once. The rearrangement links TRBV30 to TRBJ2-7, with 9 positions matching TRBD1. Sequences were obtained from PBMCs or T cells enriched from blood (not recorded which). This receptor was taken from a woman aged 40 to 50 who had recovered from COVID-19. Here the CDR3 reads CAMGQGSYEQYF. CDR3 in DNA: TGTGCCATGGGACAGGGATCCTACGAGCAGTACTTC.